This entry lists 23 T cell receptor beta chains sequenced from one sample in a study of cytomegalovirus exposure and HLA in healthy donors (dated by TCRdb to 2016 to 2017). The protocol used for the library was the immunoSEQ multiplex PCR assay. For the multiplex PCR, a mixture combining 60 forward primers for TCR Vbeta segments and 13 reverse primers for TCR Jbeta segments was used. Held by TCRdb, this immuneACCESS table contains in-frame sequences only and omits some clones. Under half of the omission traces to an unresolved V gene where checked; the cause of the rest is unknown. The sample table holds approximately 130,000 clones, of which roughly four fifths were seen once. Less than 2% of the sample is in the top ten clones. Sequenced material: PBMCs. These receptors were collected from a woman in her forties or fifties in good health and CMV-seronegative.

This chain connects TRBV19 to TRBJ2-1; 7 nucleotides agree with TRBD1. The CDR3 loop spans 15 amino acids. Germline values: CDR1 LNHDA, CDR2 SQIVND (reference sequence). J gave up 3 bases and V 0 bases, and 2 bases lay outside the gene matches. The DNA of the CDR3 is TGTGCCAGTAGTATAGATCGGGACAGCTACAATGAGCAGTTCTTC. It is translated as CASSIDRDSYNEQFF.

The chain links TRBV7-3 to TRBJ1-1; a weak D match, TRBD1 (6 bases). This CDR3 comprises 13 residues. The V and J ends lost 2 bases and 8 bases respectively, with 12 bases between them. Germline V lookup: CDR1 SGHTA, CDR2 FQGTGA. CDR3 DNA sequence: TGTGCCAGCAGCTTAGGCGGGGGCAGCGAAGCTTTCTTT. Amino acids: CASSLGGGSEAFF.

This sequence joins TRBV15 and TRBJ2-7; 8 nucleotides match TRBD2. Germline-derived CDR1 and CDR2 are LNHNV and YYDKDF (reference sequence). The CDR3 has 14 residues. V dropped 4 bases and J dropped 0; count of bases not matched to a gene: 2. The DNA for the CDR3 is TGTGCCACCAGCACCGGGACTAGCTCCTACGAGCAGTACTTC. Protein sequence: CATSTGTSSYEQYF. The variable domain in full, completed from reference TRBV15 and TRBJ2-7, reads DAMVIQNPRYQVTQFGKPVTLSCSQTLNHNVMYWYQQKSSQAPKLLFHYYDKDFNNEADTPDNFQSRRPNTSFCFLDIRSPGLGDTAMYLCATSTGTSSYEQYFGPGTRLTVT.

The chain has TRBV5-8 and TRBJ2-3; no definite D call. CDR3 size: 15 residues. Trimming took off 4 bases at V and 4 bases at J, with 16 bases between the two ends. Germline assignment: CDR1 SGHTS and CDR2 YDEGEE. In DNA form, the CDR3 reads TGTGCCAGCAGCCTAGATTTAAGTTTTCCAGATACGCAGTATTTT. As protein: CASSLDLSFPDTQYF.

The V and J genes are TRBV21-1 and TRBJ2-3; TRBD1 is the table's D call and was not checked against the DNA. TRBV21-1 is marked as a pseudogene. The CDR3 has 14 amino acids. CDR3 sequence (DNA): TGTGCCAGCAGCCACAGGGTTTGGACAGATACGCAGTATTTT. The encoded protein is CASSHRVWTDTQYF.

This clone was seen a single time. V is TRBV9 and J is TRBJ2-3, with TRBD2 identical over 7 bases. The germline gives CDR1 SGDLS, CDR2 YYNGEE. This CDR3 spans 16 amino acids. With 0 bases clipped from V and 2 bases from J, the junction kept 6 bases outside the gene matches. The chain's CDR3 is CASSVGAGQHTDTQYF. In DNA, the CDR3 is TGTGCCAGCAGCGTAGGAGCGGGGCAGCACACAGATACGCAGTATTTT.

This clone has more than one count but fewer than ten. This chain connects TRBV7-9 to TRBJ1-1; D perhaps matches TRBD1 (5 bases). Germline V gene sequence: CDR1 SEHNR, CDR2 FQNEAQ (reference sequence). With 3 bases removed from V and 3 bases from J, the gap between germline ends came to 14 bases. The CDR3 length is 15 residues. This CDR3 is CASSFPSGRDTEAFF. The DNA of the CDR3 is TGTGCCAGCAGCTTCCCTTCAGGGCGAGACACTGAAGCTTTCTTT.

The rearrangement uses TRBV5-1 and TRBJ2-1, with 9 bases aligning to TRBD1. This CDR3 region has 17 residues. The V segment lost 1 base and the J segment 6 bases; nucleotides outside the gene matches: 11. Looked up from germline, CDR1 is SGHRS and CDR2 is YFSETQ. CDR3 bases: TGCGCCAGCAGCTTGAGGGCCGGGACAGGGCCCTCCAATGAGCAGTTCTTC. Protein: CASSLRAGTGPSNEQFF.

This chain links TRBV6-1 with TRBJ2-5; TRBD1 matches at 8 bases. The assigned J gene may be wrong: the sequence end matches TRBJ2-7 better. This CDR3 region has 12 residues. The V gene's germline CDR1 is MNHNS and CDR2 SASEGT. CDR3 in DNA: TGTGCCAGCCAGGGGGCCTCCTACGAGCAGTACTTC. It yields the protein CASQGASYEQYF.

V gene TRBV6-5 combines with J gene TRBJ2-2; TRBD2 might be the D (5 bases). The CDR3 length is 14 residues. Trimming removed 7 bases from V and 5 bases from J, with 14 bases in between. The germline V gene encodes CDR1 MNHEY and CDR2 SVGAGI. This CDR3 is CASNSGSGTGELFF. The CDR3, as DNA: TGTGCCAGCAACTCGGGGAGTGGGACCGGGGAGCTGTTTTTT.

The V call is TRBV6-6, the J call TRBJ2-7; 8 bases map to TRBD2. Germline CDR1 and CDR2: MNHNY and SVGAGI (reference sequence). CDR3 length equals 11 residues. V gave up 6 bases and J gave up 7 bases; unmatched junction bases: 2. The CDR3 sequence: CASSIAGEQYF. CDR3 DNA sequence: TGTGCCAGCAGCATAGCGGGGGAGCAGTACTTC.

This clone was seen only a few times. The genes are TRBV5-4 and TRBJ2-7; 10 nucleotides align to TRBD1. Germline V gene sequence: CDR1 SGHNT, CDR2 YYREEE (reference sequence). The V and J ends lost 5 bases and 3 bases, in that order; junction bases with no gene match: 14. The CDR3 is 17 residues long. CDR3 residues: CASSPGLGQGIHYEQYF. CDR3 DNA sequence: TGTGCCAGCAGTCCTGGTTTGGGACAGGGGATTCACTACGAGCAGTACTTC.

This clone was recorded only once. DNA for the CDR3: TGCGCCAGCAGCGCCTTGGCGGGAGTGGAAGATACGCAGTATTTT. Protein product: CASSALAGVEDTQYF. The rearrangement joins TRBV5-1 to TRBJ2-3, with 7 positions matching TRBD2. Germline V gives CDR1 SGHRS, CDR2 YFSETQ. This CDR3 spans 15 amino acids. With 4 bases clipped from V and 5 bases from J, the junction kept 10 bases outside the gene matches.

The chain has TRBV7-2 and TRBJ2-2, with 11 positions matching TRBD2. Germline CDR1 reads SGHTA; CDR2 reads FQGNSA. The V and J ends lost 3 bases and 4 bases, in that order; junction bases with no gene match: 1. The length of the CDR3 is 15 residues. This chain's CDR3 is CASSLTSGVTGELFF. The CDR3 DNA reads as TGTGCCAGCAGCTTGACTAGCGGGGTCACCGGGGAGCTGTTTTTT.

This chain connects TRBV28 to TRBJ1-3; TRBD1 is a possible D gene (5 bases). The length of the CDR3 is 14 residues. Looked up from germline, CDR1 is MDHEN and CDR2 is SYDVKM. Deletions cut 5 bases from V and 0 bases from J, with 8 bases between. Here the CDR3 DNA reads TGTGCCAGCAGTAGCAGGGCCTCTGGAAACACCATATATTTT. Translating it yields CASSSRASGNTIYF.

This sequence joins TRBV29-1 and TRBJ1-1, with D perhaps matching TRBD1 (6 bases). CDR1 and CDR2 (germline): SQVTM, ANQGSEA. The CDR3 spans 14 residues. Trimming cost V 7 bases and J 6 bases, with 21 bases left between them. CDR3 region: CSAGSQGGLSEAFF. CDR3 nucleotides: TGCAGCGCCGGATCACAGGGAGGGCTTTCTGAAGCTTTCTTT.

This clone was observed a few times. The gene calls are TRBV7-2 and TRBJ2-3; 9 bases map to TRBD2. The V segment lost 5 bases and the J segment 4 bases; nucleotides outside the gene matches: 10. Germline CDR1 SGHTA, CDR2 FQGNSA. This CDR3 comprises 16 residues. CDR3 amino acids: CASSLQRGVGSDTQYF. The CDR3 DNA reads as TGTGCCAGCAGCCTTCAGCGGGGGGTGGGGTCAGATACGCAGTATTTT.

Worth noting for this clone: One junction end disagrees with the germline gene, perhaps due to a read error. J is TRBJ2-3 and V is TRBV7-7; 9 positions agree with TRBD1. The CDR3 is made up of 16 amino acids. Germline V CDR1 and CDR2: SSHAT, FNYEAQ (reference sequence). Here the CDR3 reads CASSPNTGGSTDTQYF. Here the CDR3 DNA reads TGTGCTAGCAGCCCCAATACAGGGGGCAGTACAGATACGCAGTATTTT.

The V and J genes are TRBV6-6 and TRBJ2-7, with D possibly matching TRBD2 (5 bases). CDR1 MNHNY and CDR2 SVGAGI come from the germline V gene (reference sequence). This CDR3 comprises 16 residues. V lost 6 bases to trimming and J lost 3 bases, with 21 bases between them. The CDR3 sequence is CASSSGRANLHYEQYV. CDR3 nucleotide sequence: TGTGCCAGCAGCTCCGGGCGGGCGAACCTCCACTACGAGCAGTACGTC.

The chain is built from TRBV7-2 and TRBJ1-5, with 8 nucleotides matching TRBD1. CDR3 size: 15 residues. Trimming cost V 3 bases and J 2 bases; bases outside gene matches: 3. CDR1 is SGHTA, CDR2 FQGNSA, per germline. CDR3 in DNA: TGTGCCAGCAGCTTGACAGGGGCCCGCAATCAGCCCCAGCATTTT. It yields the protein CASSLTGARNQPQHF. Filled out from reference TRBV7-2 and TRBJ1-5, the complete variable domain reads GAGVSQSPSNKVTEKGKDVELRCDPISGHTALYWYRQSLGQGLEFLIYFQGNSAPDKSGLPSDRFSAERTGGSVSTLTIQRTQQEDSAVYLCASSLTGARNQPQHFGDGTRLSIL.

This chain connects TRBV28 to TRBJ1-1, with TRBD1 matching over 7 bases. The CDR3 has 14 residues. Trimming cost V 6 bases and J 5 bases; bases outside gene matches: 9. CDR1 and CDR2 from the germline V gene are MDHEN and SYDVKM. CDR3 sequence reads: CASSPTGVGTEAFF. CDR3 DNA: TGTGCCAGCAGCCCTACAGGGGTAGGGACTGAAGCTTTCTTT.

The chain recombines TRBV30 with TRBJ1-5, with 9 bases identical to TRBD1. Germline loops: CDR1 GTSNPN, CDR2 SVGIG (reference sequence). The CDR3 has 14 residues. Trimming cost V 4 bases and J 6 bases; bases outside gene matches: 7. CDR3: CAWIGQGLGQPQHF. The CDR3 region has the DNA TGTGCCTGGATCGGACAGGGGCTGGGTCAGCCCCAGCATTTT. The complete variable domain, with remaining parts taken from reference TRBV30 and TRBJ1-5, reads SQTIHQWPATLVQPVGSPLSLECTVEGTSNPNLYWYRQAAGRGLQLLFYSVGIGQISSEVPQNLSASRPQDRQFILSSKKLLLSDSGFYLCAWIGQGLGQPQHFGDGTRLSIL.

CDR3 coding DNA: TGTGCCAGCAGTGAAGCTTTCCCCGGGACAGGGTGGACTGAAGCTTTCTTT. It encodes CASSEAFPGTGWTEAFF. The chain carries TRBV6-1 and TRBJ1-1; 9 bases map to TRBD1. Trimming cost V 0 bases and J 5 bases; bases outside gene matches: 10. Germline V CDR1 and CDR2: MNHNS, SASEGT. There are 17 residues in the CDR3.